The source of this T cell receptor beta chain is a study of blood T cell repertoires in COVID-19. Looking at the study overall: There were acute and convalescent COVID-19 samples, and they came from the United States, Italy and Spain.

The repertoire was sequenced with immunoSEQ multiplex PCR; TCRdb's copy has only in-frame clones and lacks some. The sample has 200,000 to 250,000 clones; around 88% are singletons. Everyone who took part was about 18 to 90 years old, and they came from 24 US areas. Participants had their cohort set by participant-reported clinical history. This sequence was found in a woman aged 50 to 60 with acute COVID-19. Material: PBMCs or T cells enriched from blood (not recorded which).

The CDR3 DNA reads TGTGCCAGCAGCGCCCGACAGGGCGAAGCTTTCTTT. Protein product: CASSARQGEAFF. The V and J genes are TRBV9 and TRBJ1-1; 7 bases align to TRBD1. J was trimmed by 8 bases and V by 3 bases; bases with no gene match: 4. CDR1 and CDR2 (germline): SGDLS, YYNGEE. The CDR3 contains 12 residues.